The rows below give T cell receptor beta chains drawn from one sample of a study of T cell responses to AZD1222 COVID-19 vaccine. The repertoire was sequenced with immunoSEQ multiplex PCR; TCRdb's copy has only in-frame clones and lacks some. The sample shows some 120,000 clones, about 90% of them seen only once. Sequencing used peripheral blood, obtained 28 days after the second AZD1222 dose. The origin of the receptors is an adult who received the AZD1222 COVID-19 vaccine. Each CDR3 is given with its conserved first and last residue. Size is stated for part of the rows, as once, few or many counts, or as a class when the clone is expanded.

clone_size j_call v_call cdr3_aa
NA TRBJ2-1 TRBV5-1 CASSLILAGGRTYNEQFF
NA TRBJ1-1 TRBV27 CASSHSSGQNTEAFF
NA TRBJ2-2 TRBV7-2 CASSKRTGGTGELFF
NA TRBJ2-2 TRBV19 CASSTGRRGTGELFF
NA TRBJ2-2 TRBV3-1/TRBV3-2 CASSQRGVGRSTGELFF
NA TRBJ1-1 TRBV5-1 CASSIGAGNTEAFF
once TRBJ1-1 TRBV24-1 CATSDSRGHAFF
NA TRBJ1-5 TRBV20-1 CSASEGSNQPQHF
NA TRBJ2-7 TRBV7-2 CASSLDSESWSYEQYF
few TRBJ2-7 TRBV5-1 CASSISGTTTYEQYF
NA TRBJ1-6 TRBV18 CASSPGQGDGSPLHF
NA TRBJ1-4 TRBV6-2/TRBV6-3 CASSRPGQGKNEKLFF
NA TRBJ1-2 TRBV3-1/TRBV3-2 CASSSHGPTSNYGYTF
few TRBJ2-1 TRBV4-2 CASSQEGGTRSNKFF
NA TRBJ2-3 TRBV5-1 CASSQGQGKTQYF
NA TRBJ2-7 TRBV3-1/TRBV3-2 CASSQPQGLYEQYF
NA TRBJ2-1 TRBV6-2/TRBV6-3 CASSDIRLAGGLWEQFF
NA TRBJ2-1 TRBV27 CASSFSGRAIEQFF
NA TRBJ2-5 TRBV7-2 CASRRDRVVGETQYF
NA TRBJ2-5 TRBV19 CASSIEPAGARETQYF
NA TRBJ2-5 TRBV4-2 CASSRGRESYQETQYF
once TRBJ2-3 TRBV28 CASSLGHSGASTDTQYF
NA TRBJ2-2 TRBV5-1 CASSFRTANTGELFF
NA TRBJ1-1 TRBV5-4 CASTEGRLNTEAFF
NA TRBJ2-1 TRBV3-1/TRBV3-2 CASSHSTSGRARNEQFF
NA TRBJ1-2 TRBV9 CASSLIDGADYGYTF
NA TRBJ2-3 TRBV6-5 CASSSDRGRGDTQYF
few TRBJ1-4 TRBV7-2 CASSPEARINEKLFF
NA TRBJ1-4 TRBV4-2 CASSRAGTGPTNEKLFF
NA TRBJ2-1 TRBV5-1 CASSLNSGSSYNEQFF
once TRBJ1-5 TRBV25-1 CASSGPQGASSGNQPQHF
NA TRBJ2-1 TRBV24-1 CATESSGGRSYNEQFF
NA TRBJ1-1 TRBV29-1 CSVRRTGGNPEAFF
NA TRBJ1-4 TRBV19 CASSLIRRNEKLFF
NA TRBJ2-5 TRBV28 CASSTRQGLRETQYF
once TRBJ1-2 TRBV7-9 CASSADRGLNYGYTF
NA TRBJ1-1 TRBV6-1 CASSEDRGYTEAFF
NA TRBJ1-4 TRBV5-4 CASSLESRPNEKLFF
few TRBJ2-7 TRBV6-5 CASEDNTYEQYF
NA TRBJ1-6 TRBV28 CASSSNNSPLHF
NA TRBJ2-7 TRBV7-6 CASRSPLSYEQYF